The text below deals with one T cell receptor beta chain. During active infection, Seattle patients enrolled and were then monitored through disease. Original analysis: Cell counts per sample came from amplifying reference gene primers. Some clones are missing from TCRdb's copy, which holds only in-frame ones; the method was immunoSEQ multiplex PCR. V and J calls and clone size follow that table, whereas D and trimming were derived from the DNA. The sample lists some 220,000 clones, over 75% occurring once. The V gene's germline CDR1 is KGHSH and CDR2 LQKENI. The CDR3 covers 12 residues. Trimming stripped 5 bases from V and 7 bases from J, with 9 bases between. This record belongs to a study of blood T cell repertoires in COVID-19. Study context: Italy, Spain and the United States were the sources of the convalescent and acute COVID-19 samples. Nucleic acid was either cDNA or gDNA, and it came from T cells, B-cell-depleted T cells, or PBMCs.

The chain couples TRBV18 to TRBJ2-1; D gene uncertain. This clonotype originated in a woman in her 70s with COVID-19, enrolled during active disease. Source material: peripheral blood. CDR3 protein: CASSWLVNEQFF. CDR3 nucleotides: TGTGCCAGCTCATGGTTAGTAAATGAGCAGTTCTTC.